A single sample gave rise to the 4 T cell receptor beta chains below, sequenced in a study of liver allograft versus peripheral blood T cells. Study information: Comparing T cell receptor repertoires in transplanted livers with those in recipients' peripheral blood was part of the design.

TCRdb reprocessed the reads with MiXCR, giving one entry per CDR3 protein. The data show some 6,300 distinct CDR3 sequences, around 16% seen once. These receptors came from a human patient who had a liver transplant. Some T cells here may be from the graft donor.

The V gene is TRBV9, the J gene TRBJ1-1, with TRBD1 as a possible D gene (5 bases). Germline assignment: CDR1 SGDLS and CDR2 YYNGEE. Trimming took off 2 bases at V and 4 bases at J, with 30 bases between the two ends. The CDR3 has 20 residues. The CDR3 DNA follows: TGTGCCAGCAGCGTGGGATCCCACGGAGGGGCCACTGAAGCGACCACTGAAGCTTTCTTT. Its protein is CASSVGSHGGATEATTEAFF. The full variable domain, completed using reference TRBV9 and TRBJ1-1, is DSGVTQTPKHLITATGQRVTLRCSPRSGDLSVYWYQQSLDQGLQFLIQYYNGEERAKGNILERFSAQQFPDLHSELNLSSLELGDSALYFCASSVGSHGGATEATTEAFFGQGTRLTVV.

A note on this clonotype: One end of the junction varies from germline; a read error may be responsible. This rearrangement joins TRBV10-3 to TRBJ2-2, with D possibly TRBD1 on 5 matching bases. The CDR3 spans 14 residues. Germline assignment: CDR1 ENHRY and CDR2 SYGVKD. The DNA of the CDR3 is TGCGCCAGCAGCGAGCAGGGGAACACCGGGGAGCTGTTTTTT. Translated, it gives CASSEQGNTGELFF.

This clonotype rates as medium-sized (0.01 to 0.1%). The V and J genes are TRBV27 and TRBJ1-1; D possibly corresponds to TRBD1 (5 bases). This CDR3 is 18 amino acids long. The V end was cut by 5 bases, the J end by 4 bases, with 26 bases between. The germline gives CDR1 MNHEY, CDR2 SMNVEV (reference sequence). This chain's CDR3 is CASSTNTGTPGAVTEAFF. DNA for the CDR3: TGTGCCAGCAGTACCAATACCGGGACCCCCGGAGCTGTCACTGAAGCTTTCTTT.

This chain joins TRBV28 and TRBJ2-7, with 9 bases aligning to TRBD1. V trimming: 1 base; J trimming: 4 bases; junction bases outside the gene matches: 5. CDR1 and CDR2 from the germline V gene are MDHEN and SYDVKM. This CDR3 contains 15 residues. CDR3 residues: CASSLFPGQGYEQYF. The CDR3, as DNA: TGTGCCAGCAGTTTATTCCCGGGACAGGGATACGAGCAGTACTTC.